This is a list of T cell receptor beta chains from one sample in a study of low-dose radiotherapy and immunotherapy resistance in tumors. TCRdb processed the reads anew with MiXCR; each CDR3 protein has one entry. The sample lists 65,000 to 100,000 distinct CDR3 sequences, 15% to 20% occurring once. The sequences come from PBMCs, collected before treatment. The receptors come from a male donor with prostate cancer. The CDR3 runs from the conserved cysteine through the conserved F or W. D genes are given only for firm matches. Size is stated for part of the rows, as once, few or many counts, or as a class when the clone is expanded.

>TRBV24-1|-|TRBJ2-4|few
TGTGCCAGCAGGGAGGTAGCCAAAAACATTCAGTACTTC
CASREVAKNIQYF
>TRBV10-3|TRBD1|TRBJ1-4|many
TGTGCCATCGGACAGGGGGCAACTAATGAAAAACTGTTTTTT
CAIGQGATNEKLFF
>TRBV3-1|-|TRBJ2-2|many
TGTGCCAGCAGCCCAACCTTCCACACCGGGGAGCTGTTTTTT
CASSPTFHTGELFF
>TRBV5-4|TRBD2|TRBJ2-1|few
TGTGCCAGCATCTCTCGGGGGGGCGACGGCTACAATGAGCAGTTCTTC
CASISRGGDGYNEQFF
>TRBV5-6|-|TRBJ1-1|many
TGTGCCAGCAGCTTGCAGACAGTGAACACTGAAGCTTTCTTT
CASSLQTVNTEAFF
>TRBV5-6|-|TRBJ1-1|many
TGTGCCAGCAGCTTTCAGTTGAACACTGAAGCTTTCTTT
CASSFQLNTEAFF
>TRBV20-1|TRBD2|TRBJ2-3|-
TGCAGTGCTACACTAGCGGGGGGGCGTCAAGATACGCAGTATTTT
CSATLAGGRQDTQYF
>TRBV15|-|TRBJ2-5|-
TGTGCCACCAGCAGAAGGGACGGAGAGACCCAGTACTTC
CATSRRDGETQYF
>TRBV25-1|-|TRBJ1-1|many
TGTGCCAGCCCCAACCGGGGACCCCGTAACACTGAAGCTTTCTTT
CASPNRGPRNTEAFF
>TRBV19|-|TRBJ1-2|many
TGTGCCAGTAGCGAGAATCGCCGCTATGGCTACACCTTC
CASSENRRYGYTF
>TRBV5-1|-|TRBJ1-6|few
TGCGCCAGCAGCTTAAGGGTCTTCTCACCCCTCCACTTT
CASSLRVFSPLHF
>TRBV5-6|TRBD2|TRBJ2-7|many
TGTGCCAGCAGCTTATTTAGTCCAGCGGGGCTCCACGAGCAGTACTTC
CASSLFSPAGLHEQYF
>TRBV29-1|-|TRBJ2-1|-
TGCAGCGCTCTAACTGGCGGTAAGGATGAGCAGTTCTTC
CSALTGGKDEQFF
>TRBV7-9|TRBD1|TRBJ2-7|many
TGTGCCAGCAGCGGCGAGGGACAGGGGGCCTACGAGCAGTACTTC
CASSGEGQGAYEQYF
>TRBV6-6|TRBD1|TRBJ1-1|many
TGTGCCAGCAGCCCCCGACAGGGGAGCACCGCTTTCTTT
CASSPRQGSTAFF
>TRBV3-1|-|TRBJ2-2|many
TGTGCCAGCAGCCGCCCTTTGGCCACCGGGGAGCTGTTTTTT
CASSRPLATGELFF
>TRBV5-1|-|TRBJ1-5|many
TGCGCCAGCAGTCAAGGGCAGGGACAGCCCCAGCATTTT
CASSQGQGQPQHF
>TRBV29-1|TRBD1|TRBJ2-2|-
TGCAGCGGCCCGGGACAGGGTACGAAGTATGGAAGGAGTAGGTGTGCCGGGGAGCTGTTTTTT
CSGPGQGTKYGRSRCAGELFF
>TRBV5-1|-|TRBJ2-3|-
TGCGCCAGCAGCTTGGCCGAGGGGCACCGCACAGATACGCAGTATTTT
CASSLAEGHRTDTQYF
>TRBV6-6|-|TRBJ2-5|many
TGTGCCAGCAGTTACGAGGGACCGCCGAAAGAGACCCAGTACTTC
CASSYEGPPKETQYF
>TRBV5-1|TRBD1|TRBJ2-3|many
TGCGCCAGCAGCGCTTTTACAGGGGGAAGTGGCACAGATACGCAGTATTTT
CASSAFTGGSGTDTQYF
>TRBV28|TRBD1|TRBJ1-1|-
TGTGCCAGCAGTTTTCGGGACAGGGGGCTTCGAGCTTTCTTT
CASSFRDRGLRAFF
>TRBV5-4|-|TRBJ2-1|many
TGTGCCAGCAGCCATCGGGGCAGCACTCCGGATGAGCAGTTCTTC
CASSHRGSTPDEQFF
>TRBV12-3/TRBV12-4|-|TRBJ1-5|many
TGTGCCAGCAGTCTGGAGACAGTCGATCAGCCCCAGCATTTT
CASSLETVDQPQHF
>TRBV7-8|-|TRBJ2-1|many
TGTGCCAGCAGCTTATCCGGGGGTGAGCAGTTCTTC
CASSLSGGEQFF
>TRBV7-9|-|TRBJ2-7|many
TGTGCCAGCAGCTCGACCAAGATCTCCTACGAGCAGTACTTC
CASSSTKISYEQYF
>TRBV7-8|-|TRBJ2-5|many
TGTGCCAGCAGCCTCCACCGGGACGGCTCCCTCCAAGAGACCCAGTACTTC
CASSLHRDGSLQETQYF
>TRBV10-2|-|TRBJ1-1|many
TGCGCCAGCACTGGGAACACTGAAGCTTTCTTT
CASTGNTEAFF